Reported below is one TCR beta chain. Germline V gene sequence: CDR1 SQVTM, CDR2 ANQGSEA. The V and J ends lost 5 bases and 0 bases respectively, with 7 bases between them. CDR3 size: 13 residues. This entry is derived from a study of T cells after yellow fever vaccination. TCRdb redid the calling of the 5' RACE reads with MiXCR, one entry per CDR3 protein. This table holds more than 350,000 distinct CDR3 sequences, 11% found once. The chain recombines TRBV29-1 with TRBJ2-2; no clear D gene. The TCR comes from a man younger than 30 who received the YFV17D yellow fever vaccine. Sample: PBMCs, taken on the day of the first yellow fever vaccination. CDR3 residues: CSVIVSNTGELFF. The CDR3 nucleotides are TGCAGCGTTATAGTCTCGAACACCGGGGAGCTGTTTTTT.